This TCR beta chain originates from a study of cytomegalovirus exposure and HLA in healthy donors. Study-level results: Altogether, around 160 TCR beta chains were recorded as cytomegalovirus-associated.

As for this clone: No antigen is known for it.

Researchers ran the PCR with 60 Vbeta and 13 Jbeta primers. The repertoire was sequenced with immunoSEQ multiplex PCR; TCRdb's copy has only in-frame clones and lacks some. The sample data list some 130,000 clones. The sequenced sample was PBMCs. The clonotype was recovered from a woman in her thirties or forties in good health and CMV-seropositive.

The CDR3 DNA reads as TGCGCCAGCAGCCAACCTAGTAACATCGCAGAGACCCAGTACTTC. Its protein product is CASSQPSNIAETQYF. The rearrangement links TRBV5-1 to TRBJ2-5; D not certain. Trimming pared 4 bases from V and 4 bases from J, leaving 17 bases between. This CDR3 has 15 amino acids. The germline V gene has CDR1 SGHRS and CDR2 YFSETQ.